These 9 T cell receptor beta chains share one sample of origin, sequenced in a study of identical twins. TCRdb reprocessed the 5' RACE reads via MiXCR and lists one record per CDR3 protein. Among about 890,000 distinct CDR3 sequences listed, 9% to 15% were seen once. The sample also formed part of further work on yellow fever vaccine responses in identical twins.

Sequencing input: PBMCs. Every receptor here comes from a woman younger than 35 in good health.

This clonotype came up many times. The rearrangement uses TRBV4-1 and TRBJ1-5; D call uncertain. The V end lost 3 bases, the J end lost 4 bases, and 13 bases lay between the germline ends. The CDR3 is 15 amino acids. Germline CDR1 and CDR2: MGHRA and YSYEKL. The CDR3 sequence: CASSHPKAANQPQHF. CDR3 sequence (DNA): TGCGCCAGCAGCCACCCCAAGGCAGCGAATCAGCCCCAGCATTTT.

The chain combines TRBV28 with TRBJ1-2; no reliable D call. The CDR3 is 14 amino acids. V gave up 6 bases and J gave up 0 bases, with 11 bases separating them. Germline CDR1 MDHEN, CDR2 SYDVKM. DNA for the CDR3: TGTGCCAGCAGGCCGAATGGAGCTAACTATGGCTACACCTTC. Translation: CASRPNGANYGYTF.

In its sample, this clonotype was seen once. The chain couples TRBV4-1 to TRBJ1-1; D remains unclear. V was trimmed by 5 bases and J by 0 bases, leaving 16 bases between them. The CDR3 sequence is 16 residues long. CDR1 is MGHRA, CDR2 YSYEKL, per germline. The CDR3 nucleotides read TGCGCCAGCAGCGAACGGGAGGGCCAAATGAACACTGAAGCTTTCTTT. It yields the protein CASSEREGQMNTEAFF.

The J gene is TRBJ2-7, the V gene TRBV5-1; D is unresolved. V lost 0 bases, J lost 2 bases, and 12 bases lay in between. The CDR3 sequence is 15 residues long. Germline V CDR1 and CDR2: SGHRS, YFSETQ. The CDR3 loop reads CASSLVGDGTYEQYF. In nucleotides, the CDR3 is TGCGCCAGCAGCTTGGTTGGCGATGGGACCTACGAGCAGTACTTC. The full variable domain, completed using reference TRBV5-1 and TRBJ2-7, is KAGVTQTPRYLIKTRGQQVTLSCSPISGHRSVSWYQQTPGQGLQFLFEYFSETQRNKGNFPGRFSGRQFSNSRSEMNVSTLELGDSALYLCASSLVGDGTYEQYFGPGTRLTVT.

This clonotype occurred many times. The chain joins TRBV10-2 to TRBJ2-3, with 9 bases that match TRBD2. This CDR3 is 16 amino acids long. Germline V lookup: CDR1 WSHSY, CDR2 SAAADI. The junction had 3 bases not matched to a gene; V was cut back by 1 base and J by 1 base. CDR3 protein: CASSEWASGGTDTQYF. The CDR3 DNA is TGCGCCAGCAGTGAGTGGGCTAGCGGGGGCACAGATACGCAGTATTTT.

The CDR3 region is CASSHRDRINEQFF. The CDR3 DNA reads as TGTGCCAGCAGTCACCGGGACAGGATTAATGAGCAGTTCTTC. The chain is built from TRBV6-5 and TRBJ2-1; 8 bases are a match to TRBD1. Germline V CDR1 and CDR2: MNHEY, SVGAGI. The CDR3 spans 14 residues. V was pared by 5 bases and J by 7 bases, with 7 bases of the junction left unmatched.

The V gene is TRBV6-5, the J gene TRBJ2-3, with 8 bases aligning to TRBD2. The CDR3 spans 13 residues. With V trimmed by 5 bases and J by 6 bases, 4 bases remained unmatched. CDR1 and CDR2 (germline): MNHEY, SVGAGI. The CDR3 DNA is TGTGCCAGCAGTAACCGACTAGCGGATACGCAGTATTTT. Residues: CASSNRLADTQYF.

This clonotype has more than one count but fewer than ten. CDR3 in DNA: TGTGCCATCAGGGGGGGACTAGCGGGTCAAGAGACCCAGTACTTC. Translation: CAIRGGLAGQETQYF. V gene TRBV10-3 combines with J gene TRBJ2-5; 12 bases match TRBD2. J gave up 2 bases and V 6 bases, and 4 bases lay outside the gene matches. This CDR3 region has 15 residues. Looked up from germline, CDR1 is ENHRY and CDR2 is SYGVKD.

The CDR3 DNA sequence: TGTGCCAGCAGCTTGGAGGCGGCCTATGGCTACACCTTC. Its protein is CASSLEAAYGYTF. V gene TRBV5-5 combines with J gene TRBJ1-2; D is unclear. The CDR3 totals 13 residues. V lost 0 bases and J lost 4, with 7 bases in between. Germline CDR1 is SGHKS and CDR2 is YYEKEE (reference sequence).